This T cell receptor (beta chain) was found in a study of shared clonotypes between healthy human individuals. Notes on the study in general: Represented diversity, genetic and exposure-history alike, was limited by few donors. Larger richness was generally estimated for naive than memory subsets.

The germline V gene encodes CDR1 SQVTM and CDR2 ANQGSEA. Trimming took off 3 bases at V and 2 bases at J, with 8 bases between the two ends. This CDR3 has 12 residues. Regarding this clone: Its cognate antigen is unknown.

In the original processing: ImmunoSEQ sequences covered only the junction and lacked quality scores; filtering therefore differed. TCRdb keeps only in-frame clones here, not all; method: immunoSEQ multiplex PCR. The DNA was the basis for D and trimming; V, J and clone size are from that table. The table has around 2.1 million clones, around 93% seen once. In the naive CD8 group, cells lacked CD45RO and were positively selected for CCR7, so terminally differentiated effector memory CD45RA+ cells were left out. Sequencing input: naive CD8+ T cells from PBMCs. The sequence was collected from a man aged 18 to 29 in good health. Some clones in this sample may be carry-over from other donors' samples. The chain has TRBV29-1 and TRBJ2-7, with a tentative D call TRBD2 (6 bases). CDR3 bases: TGCAGCGTTGAGGCGGGGCCCTACGAGCAGTACTTC. Translation: CSVEAGPYEQYF.